This section outlines one T cell receptor beta chain sequence together with its context. What it binds is unknown. The data are from a study of human T cells and chemical hapten exposure. Study in general: During the roughly 24-week study period, patients had diphenylcyclopropenone applied to the scalp every week.

Each CDR3 protein is one row after TCRdb ran MiXCR on the RACE reads. The sample lists fewer than 400,000 distinct CDR3 sequences; roughly 6.9% were seen once. The CDR3 has 14 amino acids. Germline CDR1 and CDR2: DFQATT and SNEGSKA (reference sequence). V gave up 3 bases and J gave up 7 bases, with 13 bases separating them. Overall study results and limits: Expanded TCRs grouped into significantly more large CDR3 similarity clusters than controls produced.

Time point specified: patch test 1, 2 weeks after DPC sensitization. Sample treatment: therapeutic diphenylcyclopropenone sensitization with weekly scalp DPC. The drawing of blood occurred before each patch test was applied. The clonotype was recovered from a woman aged 18-35 years with alopecia areata. Some clones in this sample may be carry-over from other donors' samples. The chain is built from TRBV20-1 and TRBJ1-6, with unresolved D. The source was whole blood, collected in connection with sensitization to the hapten diphenylcyclopropenone (DPC). The CDR3 sequence is CSASPRRTNSPLHF. CDR3 DNA: TGCAGTGCTAGCCCCCGGCGGACCAATTCACCCCTCCACTTT.